The TCR beta chain under discussion was sequenced for a study of T-cell memory formation after mild COVID-19. A note on this clonotype: What it binds is not known.

Study-level points and caveats: Some clones that responded turned up in pre-infection memory, which suggests that cross-reactive memory joined in. Largely, contracting CD4+ clones fell within CM and EM, and contracting CD8+ clones within EMRA. A second wave expanding day 15 to 37 was CD4+-biased; contracting clones were balanced.

CDR3 length: 14 residues. Germline-derived CDR1 and CDR2 are DFQATT and SNEGSKA (reference sequence). V lost 0 bases and J lost 2, with 11 bases in between. TCRalpha and TCRbeta libraries used 5'RACE with constant-segment primers and UMIs. TCRdb fed the 5' RACE reads into MiXCR, producing one record per CDR3 protein. The sample has about 440,000 distinct CDR3 sequences, 20% seen once; the top ten hold around 9.2%. This sequence was found in an adult woman who had mild COVID-19 (a few samples of this study predate the infection). Cell type and time point are not known. Sequencing was done on a sample of PBMCs or a T cell subset sorted from them (not recorded which). The chain joins TRBV20-1 to TRBJ2-7; perhaps TRBD2 as D (7 bases). The CDR3 region is CSARDGGAAYEQYF. The CDR3 coding sequence is TGCAGTGCTAGAGATGGGGGGGCCGCCTACGAGCAGTACTTC.